Following are 17 T cell receptor beta chains from one sample sequenced in a study of cytomegalovirus exposure and HLA in healthy donors. PCR employed 60 Vbeta and 13 Jbeta primers. The table came from immunoSEQ multiplex PCR; TCRdb's copy has only in-frame clones and leaves some out. The table lists hundreds of thousands of clones, approximately 80% of them singletons. Material for sequencing was PBMCs. Receptors were obtained from a woman aged 40 to 49 in good health and CMV-seronegative.

On this clone itself: The sample has other DNA sequences that encode this CDR3 too. V and J are TRBV9 and TRBJ2-5; no clear D. Germline V gene sequence: CDR1 SGDLS, CDR2 YYNGEE. Trimming left V 0 bases short and J 3 bases short, with 6 bases between. There are 13 residues in the CDR3. CDR3 nucleotide sequence: TGTGCCAGCAGCGTAGGGCTCGAAGAGACCCAGTACTTC. This encodes CASSVGLEETQYF. Using reference TRBV9 and TRBJ2-5 for the parts outside the CDR3, the full variable domain is DSGVTQTPKHLITATGQRVTLRCSPRSGDLSVYWYQQSLDQGLQFLIQYYNGEERAKGNILERFSAQQFPDLHSELNLSSLELGDSALYFCASSVGLEETQYFGPGTRLLVL.

This sequence joins TRBV13 and TRBJ2-5; 9 bases line up with TRBD2. V trimming: 4 bases; J trimming: 1 base; junction bases outside the gene matches: 7. Germline V gene data show CDR1 as PRHDT and CDR2 as FYEKMQ (reference sequence). The CDR3 runs to 16 residues. The CDR3 reads CASSSKAGGLQETQYF. CDR3 coding DNA: TGTGCCAGCAGCTCGAAAGCGGGGGGTCTCCAAGAGACCCAGTACTTC.

The J gene is TRBJ1-1, the V gene TRBV9; D is possibly TRBD1 (5 bases). CDR1 is SGDLS and CDR2 is YYNGEE in the germline V gene. The CDR3 has 12 residues. V lost 2 bases, J lost 12 bases, and 14 bases lay in between. The CDR3 DNA sequence: TGTGCCAGCAGCGTGGACACTCAACCAACTTTCTTT. It yields the protein CASSVDTQPTFF.

The chain combines TRBV18 with TRBJ1-1, with D tentatively TRBD1 (5 bases). The CDR3 covers 15 residues. Deletions cut 4 bases from V and 1 base from J, with 13 bases between. The germline V gene has CDR1 KGHSH and CDR2 LQKENI. CDR3 bases: TGTGCCAGCTCACTGGAAGGACATCCGAACACTGAAGCTTTCTTT. This translates into CASSLEGHPNTEAFF.

The V gene is TRBV5-4, the J gene TRBJ1-1; TRBD1 aligns across 7 bases. V trimming: 4 bases; J trimming: 5 bases; junction bases outside the gene matches: 5. Germline assignment: CDR1 SGHNT and CDR2 YYREEE (reference sequence). The CDR3 consists of 13 residues. The CDR3 DNA follows: TGTGCCAGCAGCACGGACAGGAGGACTGAAGCTTTCTTT. Amino acids: CASSTDRRTEAFF.

This clone was picked up a small number of times. The chain recombines TRBV18 with TRBJ1-2, with 10 bases matching TRBD1. V trimming: 4 bases; J trimming: 2 bases; junction bases outside the gene matches: 4. The CDR3 has 15 amino acids. From germline, CDR1 is KGHSH and CDR2 LQKENI. The CDR3 bases are TGTGCCAGCTCACTGGGACAGGGGACGAACTATGGCTACACCTTC. This translates into CASSLGQGTNYGYTF.

This clone was seen a few times. This chain joins TRBV6-1 and TRBJ1-1; D call uncertain. CDR3 size: 13 residues. Germline lookup yields CDR1 MNHNS and CDR2 SASEGT. V lost 6 bases and J 3 bases, leaving 11 bases between the germline ends. CDR3 coding DNA: TGTGCCAGCAGCCGTGGGCCATACACTGAAGCTTTCTTT. Its protein is CASSRGPYTEAFF.

The count of this clone is one. This chain links TRBV5-1 with TRBJ2-3; the match to TRBD2 covers 7 bases. The CDR3 has 18 residues. The V gene end was trimmed by 4 bases and the J gene end by 0 bases; junction bases not matched to a gene: 14. CDR1 is SGHRS and CDR2 is YFSETQ in the germline V gene. CDR3 coding DNA: TGCGCCAGCAGCCAAACCCCGAGGATAGCGGGTAGCACAGATACGCAGTATTTT. Protein product: CASSQTPRIAGSTDTQYF. The variable domain in full, completed from reference TRBV5-1 and TRBJ2-3, reads KAGVTQTPRYLIKTRGQQVTLSCSPISGHRSVSWYQQTPGQGLQFLFEYFSETQRNKGNFPGRFSGRQFSNSRSEMNVSTLELGDSALYLCASSQTPRIAGSTDTQYFGPGTRLTVL.

The V call is TRBV10-3, the J call TRBJ1-4, with D tentatively TRBD1 (5 bases). Germline lookup yields CDR1 ENHRY and CDR2 SYGVKD. The CDR3 totals 15 residues. With 0 bases removed from V and 10 bases from J, the gap between germline ends came to 15 bases. The CDR3 region has the DNA TGTGCCATCAGTGAGTCTGGAGGGGCTGGTGGAAAACTGTTTTTT. It codes for CAISESGGAGGKLFF.

The V and J genes are TRBV21-1 and TRBJ2-7; the D segment call TRBD2 is taken from the table without a DNA check. TRBV21-1 is assigned pseudogene status. The length of the CDR3 is 13 residues. CDR3 nucleotide sequence: TGTGCCAGCAGCTTCCGGGATCCCTACGAGCAGTACTTC. This encodes CASSFRDPYEQYF.

V and J are TRBV29-1 and TRBJ2-7; 9 positions agree with TRBD1. The trim removed 6 bases at V and 4 bases at J, leaving 7 bases unmatched. The V gene's germline CDR1 is SQVTM and CDR2 ANQGSEA. CDR3 length: 13 amino acids. The CDR3 here is CSVRRTGDYEQYF. The CDR3 bases are TGCAGCGTGCGACGGACAGGGGATTACGAGCAGTACTTC.

This chain joins TRBV7-8 and TRBJ2-1; D gene uncertain. The V end lost 3 bases, the J end lost 3 bases, and 12 bases lay between the germline ends. The CDR3 sequence is 15 residues long. CDR1 is SGHVS and CDR2 is FQNEAQ in the germline V gene. CDR3 sequence (DNA): TGTGCCAGCAGCTTTTCTAATAGCCTCTACAATGAGCAGTTCTTC. Its translation: CASSFSNSLYNEQFF.

The chain uses TRBV5-4 and TRBJ2-1; 8 nucleotides match TRBD2. Germline CDR1 and CDR2: SGHNT and YYREEE (reference sequence). V shed 5 bases, J shed 4 bases, and the junction held 8 bases outside the gene matches. The CDR3 runs 15 residues. CDR3 amino acids: CASSLERGSYNEQFF. CDR3 sequence (DNA): TGTGCCAGCAGTTTAGAGCGGGGGTCGTACAATGAGCAGTTCTTC. Drawing the rest from reference TRBV5-4 and TRBJ2-1, the complete variable domain is ETGVTQSPTHLIKTRGQQVTLRCSSQSGHNTVSWYQQALGQGPQFIFQYYREEENGRGNFPPRFSGLQFPNYSSELNVNALELDDSALYLCASSLERGSYNEQFFGPGTRLTVL.

A remark on this clone: At one of its ends the junction is not consistent with the germline gene, which may arise from a read error. J is TRBJ2-7 and V is TRBV7-7; no definite D call. Germline CDR1 is SSHAT and CDR2 is FNYEAQ (reference sequence). The CDR3 spans 15 residues. DNA of the CDR3: TGTGCTAGCAGCCCGCGGATCGGCGTATCGTACGAGCAGTACTTC. Residues: CASSPRIGVSYEQYF.

CDR3 sequence reads: CASSRLQGAAAEAFF. The CDR3, as DNA: TGTGCCAGTAGTCGATTACAGGGGGCAGCCGCTGAAGCTTTCTTT. V is TRBV19 and J is TRBJ1-1, with 9 bases identical to TRBD1. The CDR3 is 15 amino acids. Trimming took 5 bases from V and 6 from J; bases not matched to a gene: 10. The germline gives CDR1 LNHDA, CDR2 SQIVND (reference sequence).

Details on this clone: Other nucleotide sequences from this sample produce the same CDR3. The CDR3 coding sequence is TGCGCCAGCAGCTTGGGGGTAGCGGGGGGATCAGATACGCAGTATTTT. Its protein product is CASSLGVAGGSDTQYF. V usage is TRBV5-1 and J usage is TRBJ2-3, with 10 bases matching TRBD2. Germline values: CDR1 SGHRS, CDR2 YFSETQ. The V segment lost 0 bases and the J segment 4 bases; nucleotides outside the gene matches: 5. The CDR3 extends over 16 amino acids.

V usage is TRBV9 and J usage is TRBJ1-3, with 7 nucleotides matching TRBD1. Germline CDR1 SGDLS, CDR2 YYNGEE. V was pared by 3 bases and J by 3 bases, with 9 bases of the junction left unmatched. The CDR3 extends over 16 amino acids. In DNA, the CDR3 is TGTGCCAGCAGCGGGGAGGACAGGACCCTTGGAAACACCATATATTTT. As protein: CASSGEDRTLGNTIYF.